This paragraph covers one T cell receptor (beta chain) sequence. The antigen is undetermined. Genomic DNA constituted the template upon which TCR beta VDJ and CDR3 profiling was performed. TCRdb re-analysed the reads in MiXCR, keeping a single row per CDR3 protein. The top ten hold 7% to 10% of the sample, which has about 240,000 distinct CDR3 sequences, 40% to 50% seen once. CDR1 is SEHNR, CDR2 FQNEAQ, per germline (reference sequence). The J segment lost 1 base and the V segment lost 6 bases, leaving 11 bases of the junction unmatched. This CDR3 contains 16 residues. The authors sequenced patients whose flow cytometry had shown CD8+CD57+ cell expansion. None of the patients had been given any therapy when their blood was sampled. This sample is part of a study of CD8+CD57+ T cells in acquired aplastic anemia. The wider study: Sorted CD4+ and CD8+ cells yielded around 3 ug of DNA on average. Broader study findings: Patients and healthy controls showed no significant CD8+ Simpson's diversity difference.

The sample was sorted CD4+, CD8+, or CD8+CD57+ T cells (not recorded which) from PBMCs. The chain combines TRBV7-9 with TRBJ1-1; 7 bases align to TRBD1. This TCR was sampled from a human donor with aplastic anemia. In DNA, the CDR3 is TGTGCCAGCAGGCGTAACCCGGGACAGACGAACACTGAAGCTTTCTTT. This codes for CASRRNPGQTNTEAFF.